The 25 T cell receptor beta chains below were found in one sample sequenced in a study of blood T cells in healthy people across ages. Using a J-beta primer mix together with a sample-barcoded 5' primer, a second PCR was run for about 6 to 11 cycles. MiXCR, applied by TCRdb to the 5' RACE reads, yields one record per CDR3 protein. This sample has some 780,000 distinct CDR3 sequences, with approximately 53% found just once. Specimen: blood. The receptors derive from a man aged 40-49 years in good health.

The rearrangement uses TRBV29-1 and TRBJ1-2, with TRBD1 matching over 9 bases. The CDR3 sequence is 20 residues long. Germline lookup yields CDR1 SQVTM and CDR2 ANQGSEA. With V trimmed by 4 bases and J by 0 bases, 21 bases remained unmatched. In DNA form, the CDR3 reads TGCAGCGTTGGAGCCCCCACGTGGGTGGGACAGGGACTTACTAACTATGGCTACACCTTC. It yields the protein CSVGAPTWVGQGLTNYGYTF.

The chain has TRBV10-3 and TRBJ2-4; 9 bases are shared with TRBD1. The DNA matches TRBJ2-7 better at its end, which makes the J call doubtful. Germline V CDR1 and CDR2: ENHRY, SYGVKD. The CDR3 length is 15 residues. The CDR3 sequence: CAISDTGGQSYEQYF. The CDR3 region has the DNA TGTGCCATCAGTGACACAGGGGGCCAATCCTACGAGCAGTACTTC.

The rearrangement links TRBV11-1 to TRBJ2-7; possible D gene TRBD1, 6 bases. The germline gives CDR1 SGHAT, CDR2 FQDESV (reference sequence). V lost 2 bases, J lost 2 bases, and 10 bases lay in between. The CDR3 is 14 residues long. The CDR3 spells CASSLHTGPYEQYF. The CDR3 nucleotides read TGTGCCAGCAGCTTACATACAGGGCCCTACGAGCAGTACTTC.

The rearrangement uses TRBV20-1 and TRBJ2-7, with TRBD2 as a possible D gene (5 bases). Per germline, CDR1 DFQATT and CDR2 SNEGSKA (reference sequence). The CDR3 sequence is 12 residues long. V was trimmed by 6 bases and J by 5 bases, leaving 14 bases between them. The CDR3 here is CSAQRSGDEQYF. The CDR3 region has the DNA TGCAGTGCCCAGCGGTCAGGAGACGAGCAGTACTTC.

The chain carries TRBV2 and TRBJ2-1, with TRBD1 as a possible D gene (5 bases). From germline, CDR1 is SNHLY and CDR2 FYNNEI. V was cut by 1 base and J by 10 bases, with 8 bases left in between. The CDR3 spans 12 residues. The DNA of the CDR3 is TGTGCCAGCAGTGAAGATCAGGGAGAGCAGTTCTTC. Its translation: CASSEDQGEQFF.

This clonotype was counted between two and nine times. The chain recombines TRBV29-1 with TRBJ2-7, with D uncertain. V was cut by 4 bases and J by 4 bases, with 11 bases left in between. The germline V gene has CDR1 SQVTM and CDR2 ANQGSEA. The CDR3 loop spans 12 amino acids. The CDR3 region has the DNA TGCAGCGTTGCAACCGACGGATACGAGCAGTACTTC. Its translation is CSVATDGYEQYF.

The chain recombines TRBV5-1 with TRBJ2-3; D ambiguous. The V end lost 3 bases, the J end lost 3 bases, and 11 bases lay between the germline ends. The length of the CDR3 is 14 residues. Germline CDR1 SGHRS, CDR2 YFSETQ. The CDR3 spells CASSSNPRTDTQYF. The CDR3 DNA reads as TGCGCCAGCAGCTCAAACCCTAGGACAGATACGCAGTATTTT.

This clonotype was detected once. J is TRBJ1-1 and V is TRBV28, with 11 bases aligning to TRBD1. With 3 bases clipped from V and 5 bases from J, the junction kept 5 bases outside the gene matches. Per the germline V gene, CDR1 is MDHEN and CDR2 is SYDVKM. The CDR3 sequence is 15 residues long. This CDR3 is CASSFGTGGVTEAFF. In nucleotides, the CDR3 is TGTGCCAGCAGTTTTGGGACAGGGGGTGTTACTGAAGCTTTCTTT. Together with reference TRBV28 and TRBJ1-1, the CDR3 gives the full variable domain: DVKVTQSSRYLVKRTGEKVFLECVQDMDHENMFWYRQDPGLGLRLIYFSYDVKMKEKGDIPEGYSVSREKKERFSLILESASTNQTSMYLCASSFGTGGVTEAFFGQGTRLTVV.

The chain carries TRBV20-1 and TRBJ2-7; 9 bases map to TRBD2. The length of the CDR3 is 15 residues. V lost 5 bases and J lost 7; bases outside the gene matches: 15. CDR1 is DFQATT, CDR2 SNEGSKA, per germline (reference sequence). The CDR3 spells CSAYNTRTSDNEQYF. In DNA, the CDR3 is TGCAGTGCTTATAATACGAGGACTAGCGACAATGAGCAGTACTTC.

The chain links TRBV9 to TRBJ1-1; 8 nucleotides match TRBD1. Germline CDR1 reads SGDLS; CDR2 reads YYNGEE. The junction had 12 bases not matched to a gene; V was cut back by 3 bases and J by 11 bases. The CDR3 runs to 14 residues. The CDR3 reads CASSANDGQGAAFF. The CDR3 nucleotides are TGTGCCAGCAGCGCAAACGACGGACAGGGAGCGGCTTTCTTT.

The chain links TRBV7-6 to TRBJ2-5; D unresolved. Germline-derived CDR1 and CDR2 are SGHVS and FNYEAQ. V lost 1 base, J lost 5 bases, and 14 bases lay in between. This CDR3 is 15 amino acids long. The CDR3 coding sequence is TGTGCCAGCAGCTTAGGGGCTTTAGGCAGCGAGACCCAGTACTTC. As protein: CASSLGALGSETQYF.

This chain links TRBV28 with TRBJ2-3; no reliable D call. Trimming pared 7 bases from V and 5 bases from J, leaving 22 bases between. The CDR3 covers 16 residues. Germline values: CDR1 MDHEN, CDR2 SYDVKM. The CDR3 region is CASIGQTGLVLDTQYF. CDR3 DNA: TGTGCCAGCATCGGTCAGACGGGCTTGGTTCTAGATACGCAGTATTTT.

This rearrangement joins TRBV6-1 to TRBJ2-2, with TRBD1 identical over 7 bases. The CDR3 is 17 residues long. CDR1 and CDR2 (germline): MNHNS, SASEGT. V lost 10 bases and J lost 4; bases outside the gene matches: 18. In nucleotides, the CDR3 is TGTGCCACCTTCCCCCCTACAGGGGCCCCGAGCACCGGGGAGCTGTTTTTT. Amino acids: CATFPPTGAPSTGELFF.

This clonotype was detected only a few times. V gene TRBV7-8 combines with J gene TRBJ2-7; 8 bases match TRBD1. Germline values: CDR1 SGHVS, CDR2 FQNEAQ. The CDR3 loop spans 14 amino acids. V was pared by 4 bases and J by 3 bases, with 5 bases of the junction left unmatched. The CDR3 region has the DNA TGTGCCAGCAGCTCAGGGGGCGACGGCTACGAGCAGTACTTC. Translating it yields CASSSGGDGYEQYF.

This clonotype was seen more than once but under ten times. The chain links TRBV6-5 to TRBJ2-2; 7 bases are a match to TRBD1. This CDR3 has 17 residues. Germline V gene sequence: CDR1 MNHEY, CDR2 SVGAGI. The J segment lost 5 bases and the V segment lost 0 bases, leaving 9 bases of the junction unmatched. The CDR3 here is CASSYSRGQDPTGELFF. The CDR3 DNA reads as TGTGCCAGCAGTTACTCGAGGGGGCAGGACCCTACCGGGGAGCTGTTTTTT.

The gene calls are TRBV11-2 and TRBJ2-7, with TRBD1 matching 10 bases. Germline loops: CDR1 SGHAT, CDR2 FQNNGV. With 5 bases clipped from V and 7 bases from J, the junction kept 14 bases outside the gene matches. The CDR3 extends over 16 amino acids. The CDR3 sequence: CASSPVRDRGGREQYF. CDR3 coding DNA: TGTGCCAGCAGCCCAGTACGGGACAGGGGAGGAAGGGAGCAGTACTTC.

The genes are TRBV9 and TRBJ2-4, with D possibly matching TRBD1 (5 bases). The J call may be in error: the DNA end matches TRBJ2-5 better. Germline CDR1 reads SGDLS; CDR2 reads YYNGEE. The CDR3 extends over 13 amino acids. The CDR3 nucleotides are TGTGCCAGCAGCGCAGGGTATCCGGAGACCCAGTACTTC. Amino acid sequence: CASSAGYPETQYF.

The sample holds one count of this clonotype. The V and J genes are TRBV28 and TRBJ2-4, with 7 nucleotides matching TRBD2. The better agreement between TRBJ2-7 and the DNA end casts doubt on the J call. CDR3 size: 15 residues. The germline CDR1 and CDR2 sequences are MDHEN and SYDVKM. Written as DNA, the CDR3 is TGTGCCAGCAGTTCCCCAGCGGGAAAGAGGTACGAGCAGTACTTC. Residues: CASSSPAGKRYEQYF.

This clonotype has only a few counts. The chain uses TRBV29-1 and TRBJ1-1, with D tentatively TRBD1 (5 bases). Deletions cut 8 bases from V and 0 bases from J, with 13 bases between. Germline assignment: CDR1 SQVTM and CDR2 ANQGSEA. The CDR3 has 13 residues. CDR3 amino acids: CSFGTGMNTEAFF. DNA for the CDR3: TGCAGCTTTGGGACGGGAATGAACACTGAAGCTTTCTTT. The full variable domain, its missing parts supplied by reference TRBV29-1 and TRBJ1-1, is SAVISQKPSRDICQRGTSLTIQCQVDSQVTMMFWYRQQPGQSLTLIATANQGSEATYESGFVIDKFPISRPNLTFSTLTVSNMSPEDSSIYLCSFGTGMNTEAFFGQGTRLTVV.

The CDR3 sequence: CASSSPGQGRADTQYF. The CDR3 DNA reads TGTGCCAGCAGCTCCCCGGGACAGGGACGGGCAGATACGCAGTATTTT. V and J are TRBV7-3 and TRBJ2-3; TRBD1 matches at 9 bases. Germline V lookup: CDR1 SGHTA, CDR2 FQGTGA. This CDR3 spans 16 amino acids. Unmatched junction bases numbered 9, after V lost 4 bases and J lost 4 bases.

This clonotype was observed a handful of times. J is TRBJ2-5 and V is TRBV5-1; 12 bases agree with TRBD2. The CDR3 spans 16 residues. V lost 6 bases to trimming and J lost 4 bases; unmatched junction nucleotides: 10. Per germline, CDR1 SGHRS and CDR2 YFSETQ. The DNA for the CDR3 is TGCGCCAGCACCATCGTACTAGCGGGGGGCGGAGAGACCCAGTACTTC. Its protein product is CASTIVLAGGGETQYF.

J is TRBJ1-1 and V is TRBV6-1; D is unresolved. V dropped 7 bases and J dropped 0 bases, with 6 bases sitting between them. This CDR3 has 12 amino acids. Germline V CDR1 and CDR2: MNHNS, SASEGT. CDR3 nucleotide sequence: TGTGCCAGCACCCTGATGAACACTGAAGCTTTCTTT. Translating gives CASTLMNTEAFF.

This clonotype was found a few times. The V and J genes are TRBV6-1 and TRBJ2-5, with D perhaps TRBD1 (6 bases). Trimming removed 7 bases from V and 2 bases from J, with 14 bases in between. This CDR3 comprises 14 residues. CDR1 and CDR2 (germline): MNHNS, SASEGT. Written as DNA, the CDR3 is TGTGCCAGCATACGGACAGCTCGACAAGAGACCCAGTACTTC. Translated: CASIRTARQETQYF.

DNA of the CDR3: TGTGCCAGCAGCAGACAGAATGAGCAGTTCTTC. Translated, it gives CASSRQNEQFF. The chain is built from TRBV2 and TRBJ2-1; D possibly corresponds to TRBD1 (5 bases). CDR1 SNHLY and CDR2 FYNNEI come from the germline V gene. V was trimmed by 6 bases and J by 7 bases, leaving 7 bases between them. The length of the CDR3 is 11 residues.

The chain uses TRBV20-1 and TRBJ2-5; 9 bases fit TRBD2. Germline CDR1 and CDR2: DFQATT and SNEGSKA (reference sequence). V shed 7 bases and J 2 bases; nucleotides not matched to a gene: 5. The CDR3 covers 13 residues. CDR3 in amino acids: CSVGSGGQETQYF. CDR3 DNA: TGCAGTGTAGGTAGCGGGGGACAAGAGACCCAGTACTTC.